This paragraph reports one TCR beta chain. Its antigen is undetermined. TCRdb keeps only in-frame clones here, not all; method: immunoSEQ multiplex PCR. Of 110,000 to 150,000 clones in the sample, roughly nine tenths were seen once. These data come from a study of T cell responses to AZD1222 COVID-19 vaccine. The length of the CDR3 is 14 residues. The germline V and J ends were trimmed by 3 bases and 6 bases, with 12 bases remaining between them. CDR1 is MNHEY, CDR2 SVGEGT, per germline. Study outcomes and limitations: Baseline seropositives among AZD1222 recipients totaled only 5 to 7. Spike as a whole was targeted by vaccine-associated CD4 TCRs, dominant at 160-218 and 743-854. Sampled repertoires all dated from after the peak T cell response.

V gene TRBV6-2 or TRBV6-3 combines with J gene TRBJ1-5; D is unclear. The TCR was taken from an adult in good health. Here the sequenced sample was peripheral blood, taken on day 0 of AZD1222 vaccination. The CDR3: CASSYNQLTQPQHF. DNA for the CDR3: TGTGCCAGCAGTTATAACCAGCTTACTCAGCCCCAGCATTTT.